This passage covers 29 T cell receptor beta chains from one sample sequenced in a study of CD8+ T cells in alopecia areata (dated by TCRdb to the late 2010s). The library was made by the immunoSEQ multiplex PCR assay. RNA was extracted from all samples and reverse transcribed into cDNA, which served as template for TCR sequencing. Drawn from immuneACCESS, this table holds only the in-frame rearrangements with V and J called that TCRdb kept. Clones are partly lost; checked studies trace under half to an unresolved V gene and leave the rest unexplained. This sample lists around 140,000 clones; about 85% were detected once. The top ten hold less than 15% of the sample. The time point label corresponds to: 4 weeks on oral tofacitinib. Interpreted using the paper, the treatment or condition label stands for: oral pan-JAK inhibitor, 5-10 mg twice daily. Material: CD8+ T cells sorted from blood, obtained at week 4, from a patient treated with tofacitinib. These receptors all stem from a human donor with alopecia areata.

The V call is TRBV27, the J call TRBJ2-3, with 8 positions matching TRBD2. The germline CDR1 and CDR2 sequences are MNHEY and SMNVEV (reference sequence). The ends lost 3 bases at V and 2 bases at J; junction bases unmatched: 7. This CDR3 comprises 16 residues. Written as DNA, the CDR3 is TGTGCCAGCAGTTTTCTAGCGGGCGAGGTCACAGATACGCAGTATTTT. It specifies CASSFLAGEVTDTQYF.

J is TRBJ2-7 and V is TRBV11-2; D is unclear. V lost 0 bases to trimming and J lost 0 bases, with 6 bases between them. The CDR3 consists of 14 residues. Germline V gene sequence: CDR1 SGHAT, CDR2 FQNNGV. CDR3 coding DNA: TGTGCCAGCAGCTTAGATCGGAGCTCCTACGAGCAGTACTTC. This codes for CASSLDRSSYEQYF. The complete variable domain, with remaining parts taken from reference TRBV11-2 and TRBJ2-7, reads EAGVAQSPRYKIIEKRQSVAFWCNPISGHATLYWYQQILGQGPKLLIQFQNNGVVDDSQLPKDRFSAERLKGVDSTLKIQPAKLEDSAVYLCASSLDRSSYEQYFGPGTRLTVT.

In the case of this clone: Other DNA sequences in this sample translate to the same CDR3. J is TRBJ2-7 and V is TRBV7-9; D might be TRBD2 (6 bases). V was clipped by 1 base and J by 5 bases, with 6 bases between them. Germline CDR1 and CDR2: SEHNR and FQNEAQ (reference sequence). The CDR3 covers 12 residues. The CDR3 DNA is TGTGCCAGCAGCTTAGGGGGGGACGAGCAGTACTTC. It yields the protein CASSLGGDEQYF.

The chain links TRBV6-1 to TRBJ2-7; TRBD2 agrees at 9 bases. Germline trimming cut 7 bases from V and 0 bases from J; bases unmatched to any gene: 4. Germline V gives CDR1 MNHNS, CDR2 SASEGT. CDR3 length: 14 residues. CDR3 sequence (DNA): TGTGCCAGCACTATAGCGGGGGACTCCTACGAGCAGTACTTC. Encoded protein: CASTIAGDSYEQYF.

The rearrangement links TRBV7-9 to TRBJ2-3; D perhaps matches TRBD1 (5 bases). The CDR3 length is 15 residues. Germline values: CDR1 SEHNR, CDR2 FQNEAQ (reference sequence). The V and J ends lost 1 base and 4 bases respectively, with 12 bases between them. The CDR3 here is CASSLGQGLADTQYF. The CDR3 DNA reads as TGTGCCAGCAGCTTAGGGCAGGGCTTGGCAGATACGCAGTATTTT.

For the CDR3, the DNA is TGTGCCAGCAGCTTGGCGGGACAGGGTCTGAACACTGAAGCTTTCTTT. This encodes CASSLAGQGLNTEAFF. The chain carries TRBV5-6 and TRBJ1-1, with 9 nucleotides matching TRBD1. After removal of 0 bases from V and 0 bases from J, the junction contained 3 bases not matched to a gene. The CDR3 is 16 amino acids. Germline values: CDR1 SGHDT, CDR2 YYEEEE.

J is TRBJ2-3 and V is TRBV6-6; 12 bases are shared with TRBD2. The length of the CDR3 is 14 residues. Germline CDR1 is MNHNY and CDR2 is SVGAGI (reference sequence). The ends lost 4 bases at V and 5 bases at J; junction bases unmatched: 1. CDR3 bases: TGTGCCAGCAGTTCGGGACTAGCGGGAGATACGCAGTATTTT. Translating it yields CASSSGLAGDTQYF.

The V gene is TRBV6-6, the J gene TRBJ2-7, with a possible D match to TRBD1 (5 bases). The germline V gene has CDR1 MNHNY and CDR2 SVGAGI (reference sequence). The CDR3 consists of 15 residues. Between the trimmed V and J ends, which lost 0 bases and 2 bases, there was a span of 11 bases. The CDR3 sequence is CASSYSKQDPYEQYF. In nucleotides, the CDR3 is TGTGCCAGCAGTTACTCGAAACAGGATCCCTACGAGCAGTACTTC.

This sequence joins TRBV29-1 and TRBJ2-7; 7 nucleotides line up with TRBD1. Germline V gene sequence: CDR1 SQVTM, CDR2 ANQGSEA. This CDR3 comprises 14 residues. V lost 4 bases and J lost 0; bases outside the gene matches: 6. CDR3 DNA: TGCAGCGTTGCCGGACAGGCCTCCTCCTACGAGCAGTACTTC. Translation: CSVAGQASSYEQYF.

The chain carries TRBV5-1 and TRBJ2-1; 14 positions agree with TRBD2. V dropped 4 bases and J dropped 0; count of bases not matched to a gene: 9. The germline gives CDR1 SGHRS, CDR2 YFSETQ. The CDR3 loop spans 19 amino acids. DNA of the CDR3: TGCGCCAGCAGCACGCCGGGACTAGCGGGAGAGAGCTCCTACAATGAGCAGTTCTTC. This codes for CASSTPGLAGESSYNEQFF. Looking up the rest from reference TRBV5-1 and TRBJ2-1 gives the full variable domain: KAGVTQTPRYLIKTRGQQVTLSCSPISGHRSVSWYQQTPGQGLQFLFEYFSETQRNKGNFPGRFSGRQFSNSRSEMNVSTLELGDSALYLCASSTPGLAGESSYNEQFFGPGTRLTVL.

The V and J genes are TRBV4-1 and TRBJ2-7; 8 bases agree with TRBD1. CDR3 length equals 14 residues. The germline gives CDR1 MGHRA, CDR2 YSYEKL. Losses at the gene ends were 0 bases for V and 7 bases for J; bases not matched to a gene: 5. CDR3 DNA sequence: TGCGCCAGCAGCCAAGAGGACAGGGCCTGGGAGCAGTACTTC. It is translated as CASSQEDRAWEQYF.

This chain connects TRBV27 to TRBJ2-7; the D gene is possibly TRBD1 (7 bases). The CDR3 extends over 16 amino acids. Trimming cost V 5 bases and J 5 bases, with 22 bases left between them. CDR1 is MNHEY and CDR2 is SMNVEV in the germline V gene (reference sequence). The CDR3 DNA reads as TGTGCCAGCAGTGCCCGACAGGGTCGGGAGACCGACGAGCAGTACTTC. It translates to CASSARQGRETDEQYF.

The chain joins TRBV19 to TRBJ2-5; D may be TRBD2 (6 bases). The germline CDR1 and CDR2 sequences are LNHDA and SQIVND (reference sequence). The CDR3 consists of 17 residues. The V and J ends lost 2 bases and 4 bases respectively, with 20 bases between them. The CDR3 protein is CASSIPLVSGAGETQYF. Here the CDR3 DNA reads TGTGCCAGTAGTATACCGTTAGTGTCGGGAGCGGGAGAGACCCAGTACTTC. Variable domain in full (rest from reference TRBV19 and TRBJ2-5): DGGITQSPKYLFRKEGQNVTLSCEQNLNHDAMYWYRQDPGQGLRLIYYSQIVNDFQKGDIAEGYSVSREKKESFPLTVTSAQKNPTAFYLCASSIPLVSGAGETQYFGPGTRLLVL.

This chain joins TRBV28 and TRBJ1-5, with D unresolved. Germline loops: CDR1 MDHEN, CDR2 SYDVKM. CDR3 length equals 14 residues. V lost 2 bases, J lost 3 bases, and 8 bases lay in between. CDR3 nucleotides: TGTGCCAGCAGTTTAGACGCCTTCAATCAGCCCCAGCATTTT. This encodes CASSLDAFNQPQHF.

The chain has TRBV7-9 and TRBJ2-2, with 9 nucleotides matching TRBD1. V lost 5 bases, J lost 2 bases, and 12 bases stayed unmatched. This CDR3 is 18 amino acids long. Germline loops: CDR1 SEHNR, CDR2 FQNEAQ (reference sequence). CDR3 in amino acids: CASSPPDRGGPNTGELFF. DNA of the CDR3: TGTGCCAGCAGCCCCCCGGACAGGGGAGGACCTAACACCGGGGAGCTGTTTTTT.

Concerning this clone: Within the sample, other DNA sequences also encode this same CDR3. The chain uses TRBV19 and TRBJ2-1, with D unclear. Trimming took 3 bases from V and 7 from J, leaving 7 bases between them. The CDR3 loop spans 12 amino acids. Germline V CDR1 and CDR2: LNHDA, SQIVND (reference sequence). CDR3 sequence (DNA): TGTGCCAGTAGTATCATGGGGAATGAGCAGTTCTTC. Translated, it gives CASSIMGNEQFF.

V gene TRBV5-4 combines with J gene TRBJ2-2; possibly TRBD1 for D (7 bases). V gave up 0 bases and J gave up 4 bases, with 10 bases separating them. Germline CDR1 is SGHNT and CDR2 is YYREEE (reference sequence). The CDR3 spans 15 residues. CDR3 residues: CASSLVQGGTGELFF. The CDR3, as DNA: TGTGCCAGCAGCTTGGTTCAGGGGGGCACCGGGGAGCTGTTTTTT.

The count of this clone is one. The chain uses TRBV6-1 and TRBJ1-5; D is uncertain. CDR3 length: 14 amino acids. Trimming removed 6 bases at V and 2 bases at J, with 11 bases between. Germline loops: CDR1 MNHNS, CDR2 SASEGT. CDR3 in DNA: TGTGCCAGCAGACCTCGAGCGGGCAATCAGCCCCAGCATTTT. The encoded protein is CASRPRAGNQPQHF.

J is TRBJ2-1 and V is TRBV2, with 7 positions matching TRBD2. This CDR3 comprises 17 residues. Germline V lookup: CDR1 SNHLY, CDR2 FYNNEI. Losses at the gene ends were 7 bases for V and 7 bases for J; bases not matched to a gene: 19. This CDR3 is CASKKNQRGVLGNEQFF. DNA of the CDR3: TGTGCCAGCAAAAAAAATCAACGGGGGGTCTTGGGGAATGAGCAGTTCTTC.

This clone was seen a single time. The chain links TRBV11-2 to TRBJ2-1; possibly TRBD1 for D (6 bases). This CDR3 has 14 residues. Germline V gene lookup returns CDR1 SGHAT and CDR2 FQNNGV. Trimming took 5 bases from V and 8 from J, leaving 16 bases between them. The CDR3 DNA sequence: TGTGCCAGCAGCAGAGAGCAGGGGCTGGATGAGCAGTTCTTC. Translated: CASSREQGLDEQFF.

The table lists this clone with a few counts. V is TRBV19 and J is TRBJ1-1, with no clear D. Trimming removed 10 bases at V and 1 base at J, with 10 bases between. Germline V gene data show CDR1 as LNHDA and CDR2 as SQIVND (reference sequence). CDR3 size: 12 residues. DNA of the CDR3: TGTGCCACCCGACTGGAGAACACTGAAGCTTTCTTT. This translates into CATRLENTEAFF.

The chain carries TRBV13 and TRBJ2-1; D call uncertain. CDR1 is PRHDT, CDR2 FYEKMQ, per germline (reference sequence). The germline V and J ends were trimmed by 4 bases and 5 bases, with 15 bases remaining between them. This CDR3 comprises 15 residues. CDR3 residues: CASSSRVVTDNEQFF. Written as DNA, the CDR3 is TGTGCCAGCAGCTCCAGAGTAGTGACGGACAATGAGCAGTTCTTC.

In regard to this clone: Other nucleotide sequences in the sample specify the same CDR3. The rearrangement joins TRBV27 to TRBJ2-7; 7 nucleotides align to TRBD2. The CDR3 totals 13 residues. Germline CDR1 and CDR2: MNHEY and SMNVEV (reference sequence). The J segment lost 3 bases and the V segment lost 3 bases, leaving 2 bases of the junction unmatched. CDR3 in DNA: TGTGCCAGCAGTTTGACTAGCAGCTACGAGCAGTACTTC. It encodes CASSLTSSYEQYF.

The J gene is TRBJ2-7, the V gene TRBV29-1, with a weak D call TRBD2 (7 bases). The V gene lost 1 base and the J gene lost 1 base, with 14 bases spanning the gap. Germline V gene sequence: CDR1 SQVTM, CDR2 ANQGSEA. CDR3 length: 15 residues. The CDR3 protein is CSVEARGTISYEQYF. In nucleotides, the CDR3 is TGCAGCGTTGAAGCGAGGGGGACTATTTCCTACGAGCAGTACTTC.

This clone was seen a single time. The chain uses TRBV7-2 and TRBJ1-5, with TRBD1 identical over 7 bases. In germline, CDR1 is SGHTA, CDR2 FQGNSA. Trimming removed 1 base from V and 4 bases from J; junction bases left unmatched: 7. The CDR3 runs to 16 residues. The CDR3, as DNA: TGTGCCAGCAGCTTAGACCTGGGACAGATAAATCAGCCCCAGCATTTT. Amino acids: CASSLDLGQINQPQHF.

This chain joins TRBV4-1 and TRBJ2-1; D call uncertain. Germline-derived CDR1 and CDR2 are MGHRA and YSYEKL. CDR3 length: 14 residues. The V end lost 4 bases, the J end lost 8 bases, and 15 bases lay between the germline ends. CDR3 region: CASSPSSSADEQFF. The CDR3 DNA sequence: TGCGCCAGCAGCCCCAGTTCCTCGGCGGATGAGCAGTTCTTC.

This chain uses TRBV19 with TRBJ2-1, with 7 nucleotides matching TRBD2. Germline V lookup: CDR1 LNHDA, CDR2 SQIVND (reference sequence). The CDR3 totals 17 residues. V was clipped by 1 base and J by 0 bases; unmatched bases: 6. The CDR3 sequence is CASSIGERTSSYNEQFF. CDR3 sequence (DNA): TGTGCCAGTAGTATAGGGGAAAGGACTAGCTCCTACAATGAGCAGTTCTTC.

The rearrangement uses TRBV6-6 and TRBJ2-7; the D gene is possibly TRBD1 (5 bases). The CDR3 loop spans 12 amino acids. V shed 7 bases and J shed 5 bases, with 12 bases lying between them. Germline CDR1 is MNHNY and CDR2 is SVGAGI (reference sequence). CDR3 nucleotides: TGTGCCAGCAAGGGGCTCTCTGACGAGCAGTACTTC. Its translation is CASKGLSDEQYF.

The chain couples TRBV11-2 to TRBJ2-7; D unresolved. The germline V gene encodes CDR1 SGHAT and CDR2 FQNNGV. This CDR3 has 12 residues. V lost 1 base, J lost 2 bases, and 3 bases lay in between. CDR3 sequence: CASSLGAYEQYF. Here the CDR3 DNA reads TGTGCCAGCAGCTTAGGGGCCTACGAGCAGTACTTC.